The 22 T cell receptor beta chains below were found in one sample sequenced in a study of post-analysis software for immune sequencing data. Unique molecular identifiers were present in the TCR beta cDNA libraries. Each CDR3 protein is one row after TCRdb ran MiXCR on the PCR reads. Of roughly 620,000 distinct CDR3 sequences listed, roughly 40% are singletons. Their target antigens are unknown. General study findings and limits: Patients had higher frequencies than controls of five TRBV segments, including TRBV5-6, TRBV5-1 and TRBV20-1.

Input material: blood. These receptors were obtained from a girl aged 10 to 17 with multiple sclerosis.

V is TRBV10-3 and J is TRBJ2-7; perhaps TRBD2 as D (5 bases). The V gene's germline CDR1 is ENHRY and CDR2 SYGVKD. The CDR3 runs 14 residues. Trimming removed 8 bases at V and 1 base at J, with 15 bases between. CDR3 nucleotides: TGTGCCATCCAGATCCGGGGAGATTCCTACGAGCAGTACTTC. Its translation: CAIQIRGDSYEQYF.

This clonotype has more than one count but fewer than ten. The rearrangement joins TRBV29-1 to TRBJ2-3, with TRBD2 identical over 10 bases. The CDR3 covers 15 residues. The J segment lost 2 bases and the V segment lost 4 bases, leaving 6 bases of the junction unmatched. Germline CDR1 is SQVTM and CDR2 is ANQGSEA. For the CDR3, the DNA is TGCAGCGTTGTTCGGACTAGCGGACACACAGATACGCAGTATTTT. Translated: CSVVRTSGHTDTQYF.

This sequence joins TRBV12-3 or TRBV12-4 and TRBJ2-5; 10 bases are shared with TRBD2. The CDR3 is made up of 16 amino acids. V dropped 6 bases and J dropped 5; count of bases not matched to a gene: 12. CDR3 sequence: CASRRGGTSGKETQYF. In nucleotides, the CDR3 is TGTGCCAGCAGACGAGGAGGCACTAGCGGGAAGGAGACCCAGTACTTC.

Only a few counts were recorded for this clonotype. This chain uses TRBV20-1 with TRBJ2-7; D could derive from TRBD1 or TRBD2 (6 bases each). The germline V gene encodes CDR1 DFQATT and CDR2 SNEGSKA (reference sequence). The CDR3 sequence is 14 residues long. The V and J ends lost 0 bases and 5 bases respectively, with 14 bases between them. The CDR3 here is CSARDPGAMNEQYF. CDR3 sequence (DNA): TGCAGTGCTAGAGACCCGGGGGCGATGAACGAGCAGTACTTC.

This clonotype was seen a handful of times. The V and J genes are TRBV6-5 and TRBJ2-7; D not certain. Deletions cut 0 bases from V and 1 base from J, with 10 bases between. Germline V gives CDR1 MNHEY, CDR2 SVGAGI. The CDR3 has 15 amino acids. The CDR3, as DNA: TGTGCCAGCAGTTACTCCCGACTCCCTTCCTACGAGCAGTACTTC. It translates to CASSYSRLPSYEQYF.

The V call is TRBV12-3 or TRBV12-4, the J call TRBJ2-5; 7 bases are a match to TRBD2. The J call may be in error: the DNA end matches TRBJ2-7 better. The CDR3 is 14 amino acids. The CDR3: CASSSPGLINEQYF. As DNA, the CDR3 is TGTGCCAGCAGTTCACCGGGACTAATCAACGAGCAGTACTTC.

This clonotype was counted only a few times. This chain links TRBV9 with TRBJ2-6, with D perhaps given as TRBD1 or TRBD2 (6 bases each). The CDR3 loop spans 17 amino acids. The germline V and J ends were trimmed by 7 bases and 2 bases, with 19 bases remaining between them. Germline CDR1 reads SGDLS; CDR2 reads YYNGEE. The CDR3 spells CASEERGAPPGANVLTF. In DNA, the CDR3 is TGTGCCAGCGAGGAGAGGGGGGCGCCACCTGGGGCCAACGTCCTGACTTTC.

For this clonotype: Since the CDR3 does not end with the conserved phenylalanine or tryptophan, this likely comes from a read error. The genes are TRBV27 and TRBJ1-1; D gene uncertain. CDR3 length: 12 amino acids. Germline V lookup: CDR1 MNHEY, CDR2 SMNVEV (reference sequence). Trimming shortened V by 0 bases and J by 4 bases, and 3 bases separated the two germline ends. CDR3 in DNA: TGTGCCAGCAGTTTATCGGGCACTGAAGCTTTCTGT. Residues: CASSLSGTEAFC.

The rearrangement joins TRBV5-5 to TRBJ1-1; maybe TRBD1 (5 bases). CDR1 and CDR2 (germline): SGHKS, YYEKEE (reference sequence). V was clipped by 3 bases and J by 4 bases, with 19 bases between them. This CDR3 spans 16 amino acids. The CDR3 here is CASSYLVGGIGTEAFF. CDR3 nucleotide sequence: TGTGCCAGCAGCTACCTGGTGGGGGGGATTGGCACTGAAGCTTTCTTT.

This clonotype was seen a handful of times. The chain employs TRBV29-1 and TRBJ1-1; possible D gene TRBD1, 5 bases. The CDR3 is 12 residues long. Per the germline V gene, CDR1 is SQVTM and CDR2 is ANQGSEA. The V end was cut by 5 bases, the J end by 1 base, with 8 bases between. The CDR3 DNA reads TGCAGCGTTACTCAGGGGAACACTGAAGCTTTCTTT. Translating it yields CSVTQGNTEAFF.

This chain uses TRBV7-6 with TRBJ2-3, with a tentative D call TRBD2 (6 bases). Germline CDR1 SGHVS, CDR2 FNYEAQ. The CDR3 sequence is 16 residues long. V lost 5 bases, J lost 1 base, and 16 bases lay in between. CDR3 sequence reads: CASSQAPGEGTDTQYF. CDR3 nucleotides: TGTGCCAGCAGCCAAGCCCCCGGGGAGGGCACAGATACGCAGTATTTT.

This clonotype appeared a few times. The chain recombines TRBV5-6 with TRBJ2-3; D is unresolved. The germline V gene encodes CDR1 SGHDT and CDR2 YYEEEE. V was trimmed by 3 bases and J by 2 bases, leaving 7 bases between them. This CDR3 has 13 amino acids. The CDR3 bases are TGTGCCAGCAGCTCCACCCTCACAGATACGCAGTATTTT. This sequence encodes CASSSTLTDTQYF. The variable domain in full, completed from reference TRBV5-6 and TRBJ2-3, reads DAGVTQSPTHLIKTRGQQVTLRCSPKSGHDTVSWYQQALGQGPQFIFQYYEEEERQRGNFPDRFSGHQFPNYSSELNVNALLLGDSALYLCASSSTLTDTQYFGPGTRLTVL.

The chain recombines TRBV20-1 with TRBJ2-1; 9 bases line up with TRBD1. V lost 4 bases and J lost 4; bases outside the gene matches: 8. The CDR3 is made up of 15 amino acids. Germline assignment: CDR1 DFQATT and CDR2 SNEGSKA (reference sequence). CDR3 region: CSAKDRGQLYNEQFF. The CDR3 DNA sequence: TGCAGTGCTAAGGACAGGGGACAGCTTTACAATGAGCAGTTCTTC.

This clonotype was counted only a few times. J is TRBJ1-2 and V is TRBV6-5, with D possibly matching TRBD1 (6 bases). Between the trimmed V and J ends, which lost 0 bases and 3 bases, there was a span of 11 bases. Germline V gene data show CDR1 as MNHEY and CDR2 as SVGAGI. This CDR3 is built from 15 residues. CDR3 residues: CASSYSADRYYGYTF. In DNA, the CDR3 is TGTGCCAGCAGTTACTCGGCGGACAGATACTATGGCTACACCTTC.

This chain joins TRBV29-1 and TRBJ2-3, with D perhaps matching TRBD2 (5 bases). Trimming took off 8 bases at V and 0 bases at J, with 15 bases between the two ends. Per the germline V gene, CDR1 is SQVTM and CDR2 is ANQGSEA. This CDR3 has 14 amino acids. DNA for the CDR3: TGCAGCCCCGAGGGCGGTGCTAGCACAGATACGCAGTATTTT. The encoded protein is CSPEGGASTDTQYF.

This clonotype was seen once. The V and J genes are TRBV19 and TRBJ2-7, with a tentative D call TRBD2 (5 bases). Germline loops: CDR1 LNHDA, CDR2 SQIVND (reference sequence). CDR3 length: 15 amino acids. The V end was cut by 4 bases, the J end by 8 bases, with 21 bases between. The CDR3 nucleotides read TGTGCCAGTAGTACGAGAACCCATGCTCTCGGGAAGCAGTACTTC. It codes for CASSTRTHALGKQYF. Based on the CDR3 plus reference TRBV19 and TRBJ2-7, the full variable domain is DGGITQSPKYLFRKEGQNVTLSCEQNLNHDAMYWYRQDPGQGLRLIYYSQIVNDFQKGDIAEGYSVSREKKESFPLTVTSAQKNPTAFYLCASSTRTHALGKQYFGPGTRLTVT.

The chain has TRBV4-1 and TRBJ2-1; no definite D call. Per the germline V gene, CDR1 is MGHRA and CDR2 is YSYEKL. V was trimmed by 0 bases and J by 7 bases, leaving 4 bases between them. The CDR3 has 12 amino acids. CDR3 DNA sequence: TGCGCCAGCAGCCAAGATAAGAATGAGCAGTTCTTC. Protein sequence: CASSQDKNEQFF.

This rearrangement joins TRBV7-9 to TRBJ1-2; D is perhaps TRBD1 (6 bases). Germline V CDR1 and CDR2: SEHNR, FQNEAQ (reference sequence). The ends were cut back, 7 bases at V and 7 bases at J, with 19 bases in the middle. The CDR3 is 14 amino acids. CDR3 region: CASTPGGTESGYTF. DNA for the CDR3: TGTGCCAGCACCCCGGGGGGCACGGAGAGTGGCTACACCTTC. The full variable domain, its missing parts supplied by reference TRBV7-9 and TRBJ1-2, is DTGVSQNPRHKITKRGQNVTFRCDPISEHNRLYWYRQTLGQGPEFLTYFQNEAQLEKSRLLSDRFSAERPKGSFSTLEIQRTEQGDSAMYLCASTPGGTESGYTFGSGTRLTVV.

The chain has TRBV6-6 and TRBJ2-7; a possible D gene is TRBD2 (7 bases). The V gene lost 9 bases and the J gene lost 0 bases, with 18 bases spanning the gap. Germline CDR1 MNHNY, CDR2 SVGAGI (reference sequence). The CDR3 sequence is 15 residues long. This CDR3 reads CASHKTGGSSYEQYF. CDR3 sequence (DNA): TGTGCCAGTCATAAAACGGGGGGCAGCTCCTACGAGCAGTACTTC.

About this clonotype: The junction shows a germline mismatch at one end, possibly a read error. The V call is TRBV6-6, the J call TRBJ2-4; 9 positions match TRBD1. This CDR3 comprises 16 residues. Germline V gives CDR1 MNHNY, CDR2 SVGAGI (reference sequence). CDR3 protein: CASSPTGTGNKNIQYF. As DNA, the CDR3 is TGTGCCAGCAGTCCTACCGGGACAGGGAACAAAAACATCCAGTACTTC.

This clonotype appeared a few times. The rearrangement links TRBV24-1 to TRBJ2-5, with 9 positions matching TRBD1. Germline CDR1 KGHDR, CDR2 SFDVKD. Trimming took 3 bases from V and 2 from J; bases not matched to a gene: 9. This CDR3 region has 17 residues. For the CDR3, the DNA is TGTGCCACCAGTGATCAGGTCGCGACAGGGGGACAAGAGACCCAGTACTTC. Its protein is CATSDQVATGGQETQYF.

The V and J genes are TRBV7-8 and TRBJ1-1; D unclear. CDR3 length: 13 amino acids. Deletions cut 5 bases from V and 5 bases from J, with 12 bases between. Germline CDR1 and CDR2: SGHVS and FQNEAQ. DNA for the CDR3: TGTGCCAGCAGCCCAGCCAGGTGGACTGAAGCTTTCTTT. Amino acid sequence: CASSPARWTEAFF.